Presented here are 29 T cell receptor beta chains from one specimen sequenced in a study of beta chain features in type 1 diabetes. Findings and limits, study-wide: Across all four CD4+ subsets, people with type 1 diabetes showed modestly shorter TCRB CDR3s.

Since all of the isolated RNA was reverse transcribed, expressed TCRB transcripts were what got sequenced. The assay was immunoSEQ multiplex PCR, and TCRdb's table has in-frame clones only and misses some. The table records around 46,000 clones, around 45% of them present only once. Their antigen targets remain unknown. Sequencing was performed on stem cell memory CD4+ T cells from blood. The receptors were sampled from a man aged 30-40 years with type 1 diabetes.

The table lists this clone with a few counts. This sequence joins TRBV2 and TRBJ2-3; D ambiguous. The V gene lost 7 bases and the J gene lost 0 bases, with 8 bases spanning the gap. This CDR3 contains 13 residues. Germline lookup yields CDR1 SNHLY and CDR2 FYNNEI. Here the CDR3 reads CASTTASTDTQYF. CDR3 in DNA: TGTGCCAGCACAACTGCTAGCACAGATACGCAGTATTTT.

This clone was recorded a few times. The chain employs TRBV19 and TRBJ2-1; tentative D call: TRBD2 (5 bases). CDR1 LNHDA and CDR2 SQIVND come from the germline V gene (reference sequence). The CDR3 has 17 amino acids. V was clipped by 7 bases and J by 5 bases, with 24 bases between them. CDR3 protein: CASTTRGGLAPHNEQFF. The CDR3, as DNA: TGTGCCAGTACCACTCGAGGAGGCCTAGCTCCCCACAATGAGCAGTTCTTC. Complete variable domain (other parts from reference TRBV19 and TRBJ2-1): DGGITQSPKYLFRKEGQNVTLSCEQNLNHDAMYWYRQDPGQGLRLIYYSQIVNDFQKGDIAEGYSVSREKKESFPLTVTSAQKNPTAFYLCASTTRGGLAPHNEQFFGPGTRLTVL.

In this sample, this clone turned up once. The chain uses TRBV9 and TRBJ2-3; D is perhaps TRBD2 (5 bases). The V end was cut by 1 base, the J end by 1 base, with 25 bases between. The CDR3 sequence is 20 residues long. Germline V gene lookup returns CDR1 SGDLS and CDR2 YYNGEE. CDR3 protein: CASSVSPLGPLTGGTDTQYF. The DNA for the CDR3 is TGTGCCAGCAGCGTAAGCCCTCTCGGTCCTCTCACCGGGGGCACAGATACGCAGTATTTT. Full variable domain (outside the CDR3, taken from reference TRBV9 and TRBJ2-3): DSGVTQTPKHLITATGQRVTLRCSPRSGDLSVYWYQQSLDQGLQFLIQYYNGEERAKGNILERFSAQQFPDLHSELNLSSLELGDSALYFCASSVSPLGPLTGGTDTQYFGPGTRLTVL.

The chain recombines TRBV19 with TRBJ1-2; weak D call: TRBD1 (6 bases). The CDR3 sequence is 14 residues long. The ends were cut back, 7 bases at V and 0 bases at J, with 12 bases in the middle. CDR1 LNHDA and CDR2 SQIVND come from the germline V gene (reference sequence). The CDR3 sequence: CASIRDKANYGYTF. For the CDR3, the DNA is TGTGCCAGTATCCGGGACAAAGCTAACTATGGCTACACCTTC.

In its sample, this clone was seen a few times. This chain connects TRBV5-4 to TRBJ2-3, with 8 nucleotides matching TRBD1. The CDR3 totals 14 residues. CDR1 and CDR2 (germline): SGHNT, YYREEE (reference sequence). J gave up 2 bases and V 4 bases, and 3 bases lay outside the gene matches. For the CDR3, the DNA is TGTGCCAGCAGCGTGGGACAGGCCACAGATACGCAGTATTTT. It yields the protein CASSVGQATDTQYF.

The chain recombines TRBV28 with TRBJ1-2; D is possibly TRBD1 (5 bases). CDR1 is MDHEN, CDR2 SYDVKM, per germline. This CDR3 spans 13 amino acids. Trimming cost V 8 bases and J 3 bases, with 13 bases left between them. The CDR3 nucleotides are TGTGCCAGCCAGACAGCCCTTTACTATGGCTACACCTTC. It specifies CASQTALYYGYTF.

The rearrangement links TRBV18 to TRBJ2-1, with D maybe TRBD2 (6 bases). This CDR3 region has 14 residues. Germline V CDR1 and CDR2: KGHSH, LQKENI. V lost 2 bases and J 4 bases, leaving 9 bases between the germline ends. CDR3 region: CASSPAEGYNEQFF. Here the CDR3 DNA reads TGTGCCAGCTCACCAGCGGAGGGTTACAATGAGCAGTTCTTC.

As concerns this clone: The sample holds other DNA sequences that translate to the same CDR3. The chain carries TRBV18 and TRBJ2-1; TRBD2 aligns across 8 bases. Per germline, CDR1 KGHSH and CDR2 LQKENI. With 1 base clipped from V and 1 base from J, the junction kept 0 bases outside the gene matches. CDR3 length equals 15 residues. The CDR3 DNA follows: TGTGCCAGCTCACCACTAGCGGGATCCTACAATGAGCAGTTCTTC. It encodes CASSPLAGSYNEQFF.

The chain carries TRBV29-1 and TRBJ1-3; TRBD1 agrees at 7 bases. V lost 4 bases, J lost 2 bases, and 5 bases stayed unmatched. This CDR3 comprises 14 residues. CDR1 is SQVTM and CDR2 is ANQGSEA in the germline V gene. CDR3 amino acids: CSVGLQGAGNTIYF. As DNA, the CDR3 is TGCAGCGTTGGCCTCCAGGGGGCTGGAAACACCATATATTTT. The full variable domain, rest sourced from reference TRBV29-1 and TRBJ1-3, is SAVISQKPSRDICQRGTSLTIQCQVDSQVTMMFWYRQQPGQSLTLIATANQGSEATYESGFVIDKFPISRPNLTFSTLTVSNMSPEDSSIYLCSVGLQGAGNTIYFGEGSWLTVV.

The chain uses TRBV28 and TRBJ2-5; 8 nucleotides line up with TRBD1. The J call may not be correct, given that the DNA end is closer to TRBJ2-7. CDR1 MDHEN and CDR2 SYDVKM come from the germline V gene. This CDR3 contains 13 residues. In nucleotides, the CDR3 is TGTGCCAGCAGTTTAGGACAGGGATACGAGCAGTACTTC. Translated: CASSLGQGYEQYF.

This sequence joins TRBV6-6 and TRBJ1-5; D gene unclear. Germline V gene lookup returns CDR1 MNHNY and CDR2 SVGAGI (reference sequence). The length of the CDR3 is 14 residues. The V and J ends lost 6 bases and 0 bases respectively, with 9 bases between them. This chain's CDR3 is CASRLSNSNQPQHF. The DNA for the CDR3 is TGTGCCAGCAGACTGAGTAATAGCAATCAGCCCCAGCATTTT.

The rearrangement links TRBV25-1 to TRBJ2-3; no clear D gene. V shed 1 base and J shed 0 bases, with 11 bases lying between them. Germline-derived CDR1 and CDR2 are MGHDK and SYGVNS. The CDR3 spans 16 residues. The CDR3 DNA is TGTGCCAGCAGTGAATGGGTAGCCCGTAGCACAGATACGCAGTATTTT. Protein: CASSEWVARSTDTQYF.

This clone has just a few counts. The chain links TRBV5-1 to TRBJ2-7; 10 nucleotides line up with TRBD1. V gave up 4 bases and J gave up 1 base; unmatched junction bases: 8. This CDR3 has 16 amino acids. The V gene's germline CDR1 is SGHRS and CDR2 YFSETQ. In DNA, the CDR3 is TGCGCCAGCAGCCTTCTCTGGACAGGGGGGTCCTACGAGCAGTACTTC. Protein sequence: CASSLLWTGGSYEQYF.

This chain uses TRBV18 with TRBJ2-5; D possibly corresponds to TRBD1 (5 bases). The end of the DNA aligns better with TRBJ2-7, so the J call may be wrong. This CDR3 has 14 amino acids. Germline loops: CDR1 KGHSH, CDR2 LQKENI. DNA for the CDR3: TGTGCCAGCTCACCACTAGGACAAGAGTACGAGCAGTACTTC. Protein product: CASSPLGQEYEQYF.

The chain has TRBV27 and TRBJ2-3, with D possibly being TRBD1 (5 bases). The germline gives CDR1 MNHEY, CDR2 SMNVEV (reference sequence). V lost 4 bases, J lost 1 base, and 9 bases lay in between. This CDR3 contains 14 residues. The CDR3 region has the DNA TGTGCCAGCAGTTATATGACAGGCACAGATACGCAGTATTTT. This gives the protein CASSYMTGTDTQYF.

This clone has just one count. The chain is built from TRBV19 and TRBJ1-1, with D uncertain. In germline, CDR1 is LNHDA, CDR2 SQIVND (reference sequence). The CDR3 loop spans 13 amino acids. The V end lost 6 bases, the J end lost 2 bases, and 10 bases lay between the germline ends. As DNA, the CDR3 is TGTGCCAGTAGGGAGGAGATCAACACTGAAGCTTTCTTT. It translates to CASREEINTEAFF.

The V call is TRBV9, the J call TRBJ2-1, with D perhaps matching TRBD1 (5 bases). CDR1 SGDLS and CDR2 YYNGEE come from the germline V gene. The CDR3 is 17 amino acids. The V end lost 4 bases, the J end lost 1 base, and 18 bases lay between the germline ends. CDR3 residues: CASSPPRGIKSYNEQFF. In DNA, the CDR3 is TGTGCCAGCAGCCCTCCTAGGGGTATAAAGTCCTACAATGAGCAGTTCTTC.

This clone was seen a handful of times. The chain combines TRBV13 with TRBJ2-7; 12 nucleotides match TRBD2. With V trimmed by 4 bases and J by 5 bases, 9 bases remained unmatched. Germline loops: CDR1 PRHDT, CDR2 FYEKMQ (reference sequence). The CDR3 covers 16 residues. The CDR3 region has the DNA TGTGCCAGCAGCTCTCGGACTAGCGGGATTTGGGACGAGCAGTACTTC. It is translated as CASSSRTSGIWDEQYF.

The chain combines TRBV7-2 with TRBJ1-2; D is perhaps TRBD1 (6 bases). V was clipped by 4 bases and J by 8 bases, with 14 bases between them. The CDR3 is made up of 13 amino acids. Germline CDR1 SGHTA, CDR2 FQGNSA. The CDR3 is CASSSQTGHGYTF. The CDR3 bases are TGTGCCAGCAGCTCACAAACAGGGCACGGCTACACCTTC.

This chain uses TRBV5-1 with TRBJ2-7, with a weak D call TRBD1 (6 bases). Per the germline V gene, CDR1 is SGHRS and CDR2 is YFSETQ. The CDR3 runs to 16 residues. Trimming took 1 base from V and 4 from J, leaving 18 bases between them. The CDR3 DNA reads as TGCGCCAGCAGCTTGTCACCTGGAGGTACAGGGTACGAGCAGTACTTC. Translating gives CASSLSPGGTGYEQYF.

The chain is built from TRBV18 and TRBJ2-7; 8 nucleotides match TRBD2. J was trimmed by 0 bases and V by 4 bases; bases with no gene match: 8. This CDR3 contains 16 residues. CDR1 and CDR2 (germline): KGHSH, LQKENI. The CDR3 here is CASSQGLAISSYEQYF. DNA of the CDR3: TGTGCCAGCTCACAAGGACTAGCCATAAGCTCCTACGAGCAGTACTTC.

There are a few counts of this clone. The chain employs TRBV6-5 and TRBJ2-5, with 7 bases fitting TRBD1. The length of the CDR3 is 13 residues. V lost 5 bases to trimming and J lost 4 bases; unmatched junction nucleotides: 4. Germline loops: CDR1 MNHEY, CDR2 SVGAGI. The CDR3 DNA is TGTGCCAGCAGTACCCGACAGGGAGAGACCCAGTACTTC. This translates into CASSTRQGETQYF.

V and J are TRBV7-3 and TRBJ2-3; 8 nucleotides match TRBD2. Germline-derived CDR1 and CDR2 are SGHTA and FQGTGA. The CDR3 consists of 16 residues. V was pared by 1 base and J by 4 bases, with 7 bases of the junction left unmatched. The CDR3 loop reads CASSLKSGSPSDTQYF. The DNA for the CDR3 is TGTGCCAGCAGCTTAAAGAGCGGGAGCCCCTCAGATACGCAGTATTTT.

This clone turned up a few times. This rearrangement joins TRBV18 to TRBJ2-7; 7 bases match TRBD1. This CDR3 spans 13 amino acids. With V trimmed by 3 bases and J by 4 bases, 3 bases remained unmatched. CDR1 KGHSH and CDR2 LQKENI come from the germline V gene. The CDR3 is CASSPGQTYEQYF. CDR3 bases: TGTGCCAGCTCACCGGGACAGACTTACGAGCAGTACTTC. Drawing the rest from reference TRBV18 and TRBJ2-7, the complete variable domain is NAGVMQNPRHLVRRRGQEARLRCSPMKGHSHVYWYRQLPEEGLKFMVYLQKENIIDESGMPKERFSAEFPKEGPSILRIQQVVRGDSAAYFCASSPGQTYEQYFGPGTRLTVT.

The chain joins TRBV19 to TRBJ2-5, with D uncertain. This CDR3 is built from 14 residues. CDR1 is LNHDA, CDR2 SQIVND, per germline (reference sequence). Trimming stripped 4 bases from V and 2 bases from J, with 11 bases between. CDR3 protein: CASSTTSLQETQYF. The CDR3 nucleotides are TGTGCCAGTAGTACGACATCTCTTCAAGAGACCCAGTACTTC.

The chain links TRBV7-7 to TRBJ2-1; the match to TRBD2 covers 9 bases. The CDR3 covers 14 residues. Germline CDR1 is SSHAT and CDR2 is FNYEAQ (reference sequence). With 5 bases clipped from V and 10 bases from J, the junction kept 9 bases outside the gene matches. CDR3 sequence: CASSPSGLAGEQFF. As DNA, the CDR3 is TGTGCCAGCAGCCCTAGCGGGCTAGCGGGAGAGCAGTTCTTC.

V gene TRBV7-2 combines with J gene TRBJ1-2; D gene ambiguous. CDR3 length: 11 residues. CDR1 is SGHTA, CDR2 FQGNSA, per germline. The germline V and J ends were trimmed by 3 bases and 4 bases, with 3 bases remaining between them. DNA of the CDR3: TGTGCCAGCAGCTTCGGCTATGGCTACACCTTC. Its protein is CASSFGYGYTF.

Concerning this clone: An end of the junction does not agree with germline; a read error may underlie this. The CDR3 here is CAISESPGTDKNF. The CDR3 bases are TGTGCCATCAGTGAGTCCCCCGGGACAGATAAAAACTTC. V and J are TRBV10-3 and TRBJ2-5; 7 bases fit TRBD1. Germline loops: CDR1 ENHRY, CDR2 SYGVKD. The CDR3 is made up of 13 amino acids.

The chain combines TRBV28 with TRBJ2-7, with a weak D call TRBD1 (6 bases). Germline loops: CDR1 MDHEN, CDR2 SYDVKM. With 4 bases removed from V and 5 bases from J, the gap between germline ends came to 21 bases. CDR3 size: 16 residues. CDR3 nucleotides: TGTGCCAGCAGTTCAACAGGGTTAAGTAAAATACACGAGCAGTACTTC. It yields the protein CASSSTGLSKIHEQYF. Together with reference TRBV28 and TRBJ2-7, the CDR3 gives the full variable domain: DVKVTQSSRYLVKRTGEKVFLECVQDMDHENMFWYRQDPGLGLRLIYFSYDVKMKEKGDIPEGYSVSREKKERFSLILESASTNQTSMYLCASSSTGLSKIHEQYFGPGTRLTVT.